This T cell receptor beta chain was recorded in a study of blood T cell repertoires in COVID-19. Overall study: Sources were T cells, B-cell-depleted T cells, or PBMCs; the material itself was cDNA or gDNA.

Germline-derived CDR1 and CDR2 are MGHRA and YSYEKL. This CDR3 region has 15 residues. J gave up 0 bases and V 4 bases, and 3 bases lay outside the gene matches. Profiling relied on immunoSEQ multiplex PCR, and the TCRdb table lists in-frame clones only, not all of them. The data show roughly 260,000 clones, with around 82% seen just once and more than 4.5% held by the top ten. Source material: peripheral blood. The receptor was isolated from a woman of 80 years or more with active or convalescent COVID-19. The rearrangement uses TRBV4-1 and TRBJ2-1; 7 nucleotides agree with TRBD1. CDR3 DNA sequence: TGCGCCAGCAGCCCCGGACAGGCCTCCTACAATGAGCAGTTCTTC. Amino acid sequence: CASSPGQASYNEQFF.